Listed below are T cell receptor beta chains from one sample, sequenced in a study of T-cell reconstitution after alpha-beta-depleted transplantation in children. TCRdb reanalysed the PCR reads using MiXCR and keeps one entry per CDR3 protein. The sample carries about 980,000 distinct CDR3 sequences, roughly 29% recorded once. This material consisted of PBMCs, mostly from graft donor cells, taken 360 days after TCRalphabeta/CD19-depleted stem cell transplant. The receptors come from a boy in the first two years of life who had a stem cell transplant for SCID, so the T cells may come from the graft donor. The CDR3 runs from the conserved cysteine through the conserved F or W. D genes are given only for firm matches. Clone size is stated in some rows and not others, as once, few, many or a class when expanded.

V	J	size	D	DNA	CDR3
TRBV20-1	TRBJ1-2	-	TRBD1	TGCAGTGCTGAACAGGGGACTAACTATGGCTACACCTTC	CSAEQGTNYGYTF
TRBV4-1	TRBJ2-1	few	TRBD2	TGCGCCAGCAGCCAAGGAGGGCTCGGGACTAGGAGTACAGGTGAGCAGTTCTTC	CASSQGGLGTRSTGEQFF
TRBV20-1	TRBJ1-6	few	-	TGCAGTGCTAGGCCCAGGCTCGGGAGCTCCTATAATTCACCCCTCCACTTT	CSARPRLGSSYNSPLHF
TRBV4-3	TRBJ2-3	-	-	TGCGCCAGCAGCCCAAGCAAGGGATGGGGCGCAGATACGCAGTATTTT	CASSPSKGWGADTQYF
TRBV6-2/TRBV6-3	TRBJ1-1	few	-	TGTGCCAGCAGATCCGATCATTACACTGAAGCTTTCTTT	CASRSDHYTEAFF
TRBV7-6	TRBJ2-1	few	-	TGTGCCAGCAGCAATTCCGGGCTCGTCAATGAGCAGTTCTTC	CASSNSGLVNEQFF
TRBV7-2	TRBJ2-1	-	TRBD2	TGTGCCAGCAGCCAGGGTTGGCTAGCGGCCTACAATGAGCAGTTCTTC	CASSQGWLAAYNEQFF
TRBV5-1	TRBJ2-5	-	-	TGCGCCAGCAGCTACGGATGGGAGGAGACCCAGTACTTC	CASSYGWEETQYF
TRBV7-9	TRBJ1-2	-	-	TGTGCCAGCAGCGGGGCGGCCTATGGCTACACCTTC	CASSGAAYGYTF
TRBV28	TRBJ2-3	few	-	TGTGCCAGCGACAGGGAGGCGGGGGCAGATACGCAGTATTTT	CASDREAGADTQYF
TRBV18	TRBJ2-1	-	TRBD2	TGTGCCAGCTCACCAAAGGGACTAGCGGGGCCGGATGAGCAGTTCTTC	CASSPKGLAGPDEQFF